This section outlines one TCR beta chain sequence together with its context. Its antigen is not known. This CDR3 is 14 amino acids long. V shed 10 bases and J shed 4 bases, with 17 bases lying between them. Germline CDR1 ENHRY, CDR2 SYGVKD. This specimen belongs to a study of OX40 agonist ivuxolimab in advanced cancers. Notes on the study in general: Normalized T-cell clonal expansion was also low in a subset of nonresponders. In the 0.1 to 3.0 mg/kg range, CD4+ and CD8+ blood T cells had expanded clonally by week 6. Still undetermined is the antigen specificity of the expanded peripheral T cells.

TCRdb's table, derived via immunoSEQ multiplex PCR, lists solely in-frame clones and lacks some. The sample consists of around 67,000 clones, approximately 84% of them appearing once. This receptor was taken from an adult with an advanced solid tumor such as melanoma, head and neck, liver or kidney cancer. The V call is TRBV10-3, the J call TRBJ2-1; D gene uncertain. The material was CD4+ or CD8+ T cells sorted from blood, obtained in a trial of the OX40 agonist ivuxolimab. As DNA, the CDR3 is TGTGCCACCACGTACAGTGAGTTATACAATGAGCAGTTCTTC. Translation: CATTYSELYNEQFF.